The entry that follows covers one TCR beta chain sequence. The data were obtained in a study of blood T cell repertoires in COVID-19. V shed 6 bases and J shed 6 bases, with 20 bases lying between them. In germline, CDR1 is LNHDA, CDR2 SQIVND (reference sequence). The CDR3 contains 16 residues. Method: immunoSEQ multiplex PCR; TCRdb's copy keeps in-frame clones and lacks some. The repertoire consists of 35,000 to 45,000 clones, with about 91% occurring once and the leading ten covering approximately 9%. The sequence came from a man aged 50-59 years with active COVID-19. The sequencing sample was made of peripheral blood. The chain uses TRBV19 and TRBJ1-4; D unresolved. The CDR3 DNA reads TGTGCCAGTAGGATCGTGACCGAGGTGGAGGATGAAAAACTGTTTTTT. Protein sequence: CASRIVTEVEDEKLFF.